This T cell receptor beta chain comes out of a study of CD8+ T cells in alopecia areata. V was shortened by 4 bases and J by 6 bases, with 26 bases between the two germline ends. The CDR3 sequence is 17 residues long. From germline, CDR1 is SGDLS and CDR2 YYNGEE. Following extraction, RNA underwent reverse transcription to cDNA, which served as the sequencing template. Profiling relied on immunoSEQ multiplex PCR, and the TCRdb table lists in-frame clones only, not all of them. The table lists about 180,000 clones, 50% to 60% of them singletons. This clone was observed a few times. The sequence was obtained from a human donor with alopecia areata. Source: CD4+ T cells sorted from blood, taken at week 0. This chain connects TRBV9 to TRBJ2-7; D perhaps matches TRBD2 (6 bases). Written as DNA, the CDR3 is TGTGCCAGCAGCAAGAGGGAGGTAGGGAAGGGGCTCTGCGAGCAGTACTTC. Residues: CASSKREVGKGLCEQYF.